A single sample gave rise to the 7 T cell receptor beta chains below, sequenced in a study of beta chain features in type 1 diabetes. The whole isolated RNA underwent reverse transcription, so sequencing captured expressed TCRB transcripts. Some clones are missing from TCRdb's copy, which holds only in-frame ones; the method was immunoSEQ multiplex PCR. In the table there are under 300,000 clones, roughly 24% of which are singletons. These receptors have no known antigen. Study-wide findings and caveats: Within each of all four CD4+ subsets, Type 1 diabetes patients had TCRB CDR3s that were moderately but significantly shorter.

The sample comprised naive CD4+ T cells from blood. The receptors derive from a woman in her 30s with type 1 diabetes.

This clone was seen more than once but under ten times. The V call is TRBV29-1, the J call TRBJ1-4, with D perhaps matching TRBD1 (6 bases). Trimming removed 5 bases at V and 7 bases at J, with 11 bases between. The germline CDR1 and CDR2 sequences are SQVTM and ANQGSEA. This CDR3 has 12 amino acids. CDR3 region: CSVRNRAEKLFF. The CDR3 nucleotides are TGCAGCGTTCGGAACAGGGCTGAAAAACTGTTTTTT.

The chain is built from TRBV5-4 and TRBJ1-5, with 9 bases that match TRBD1. The CDR3 runs to 16 residues. Germline values: CDR1 SGHNT, CDR2 YYREEE (reference sequence). V was pared by 4 bases and J by 5 bases, with 10 bases of the junction left unmatched. For the CDR3, the DNA is TGTGCCAGCAGCATACAGGGGGCAGGAAGGGATCAGCCCCAGCATTTT. It translates to CASSIQGAGRDQPQHF.

In this sample, this clone turned up a few times. The chain combines TRBV7-9 with TRBJ2-7, with 8 bases fitting TRBD2. The germline V gene encodes CDR1 SEHNR and CDR2 FQNEAQ (reference sequence). The V gene end was trimmed by 5 bases and the J gene end by 3 bases; junction bases not matched to a gene: 6. There are 14 residues in the CDR3. This CDR3 reads CASSPGLGVYEQYF. The CDR3 coding sequence is TGTGCCAGCAGCCCGGGACTAGGGGTCTACGAGCAGTACTTC.

This chain connects TRBV19 to TRBJ2-1, with 13 bases that match TRBD2. The CDR3 consists of 18 residues. CDR1 is LNHDA, CDR2 SQIVND, per germline (reference sequence). The V gene end was trimmed by 4 bases and the J gene end by 1 base; junction bases not matched to a gene: 7. The CDR3 DNA reads as TGTGCCAGTAGTAGCCCCGGGACTAGCGGGATATCCTACAATGAGCAGTTCTTC. This encodes CASSSPGTSGISYNEQFF.

This clone turned up a few times. V is TRBV27 and J is TRBJ1-2; D unresolved. CDR1 is MNHEY and CDR2 is SMNVEV in the germline V gene (reference sequence). Trimming left V 8 bases short and J 2 bases short, with 18 bases between. The CDR3 extends over 15 amino acids. In DNA form, the CDR3 reads TGTGCCAGCGCACCGGCGAACAGACAAAACTATGGCTACACCTTC. Protein sequence: CASAPANRQNYGYTF.

J is TRBJ2-7 and V is TRBV30; the D is unclear. The ends were cut back, 5 bases at V and 1 base at J, with 12 bases in the middle. Per germline, CDR1 GTSNPN and CDR2 SVGIG (reference sequence). The CDR3 is made up of 13 amino acids. In DNA, the CDR3 is TGTGCCTGGGATAGACTGGCTTCCTACGAGCAGTACTTC. It yields the protein CAWDRLASYEQYF.

V gene TRBV4-2 combines with J gene TRBJ2-7, with TRBD1 matching 8 bases. Losses at the gene ends were 0 bases for V and 3 bases for J; bases not matched to a gene: 7. Germline V gene sequence: CDR1 LGHNA, CDR2 YNFKEQ. This CDR3 is built from 16 residues. The CDR3 coding sequence is TGTGCCAGCAGCCAAGATGGCAGGGGGCTCCTCTACGAGCAGTACTTC. Its protein is CASSQDGRGLLYEQYF.